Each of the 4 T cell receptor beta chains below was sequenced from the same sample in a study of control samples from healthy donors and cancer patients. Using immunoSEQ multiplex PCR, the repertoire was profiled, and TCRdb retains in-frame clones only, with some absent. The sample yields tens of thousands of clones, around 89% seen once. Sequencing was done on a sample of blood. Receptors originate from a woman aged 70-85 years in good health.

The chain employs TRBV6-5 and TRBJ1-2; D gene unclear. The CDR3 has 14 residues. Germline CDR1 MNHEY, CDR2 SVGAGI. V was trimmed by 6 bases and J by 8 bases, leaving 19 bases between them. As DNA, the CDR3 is TGTGCCAGCAGCCCGCAAATTATTGGTATCGGCTACACCTTC. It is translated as CASSPQIIGIGYTF.

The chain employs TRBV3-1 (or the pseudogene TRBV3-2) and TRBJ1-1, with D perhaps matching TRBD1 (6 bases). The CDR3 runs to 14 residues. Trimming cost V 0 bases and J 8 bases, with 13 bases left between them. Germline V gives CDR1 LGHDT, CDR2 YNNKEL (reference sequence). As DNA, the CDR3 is TGTGCCAGCAGCCAAGATCCCGACAGGACCGAAGCTTTCTTT. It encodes CASSQDPDRTEAFF.

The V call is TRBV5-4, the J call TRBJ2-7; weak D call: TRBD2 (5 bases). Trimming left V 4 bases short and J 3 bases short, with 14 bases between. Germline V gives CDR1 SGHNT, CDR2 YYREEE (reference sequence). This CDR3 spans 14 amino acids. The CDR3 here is CASSPRGGRYEQYF. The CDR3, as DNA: TGTGCCAGCAGCCCCCGCGGAGGTCGCTACGAGCAGTACTTC.

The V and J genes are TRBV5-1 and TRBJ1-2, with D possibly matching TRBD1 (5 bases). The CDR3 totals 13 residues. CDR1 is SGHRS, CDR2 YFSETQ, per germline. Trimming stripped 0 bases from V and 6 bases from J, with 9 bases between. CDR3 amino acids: CASSLAGTDGYTF. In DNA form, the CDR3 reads TGCGCCAGCAGCTTGGCAGGGACCGATGGCTACACCTTC.